The T cell receptor (beta chain) described here comes from a study of shared clonotypes between healthy human individuals. Study-wide findings and caveats: An expected dependence of interdonor clonotype sharing on sequencing depth was noted. Naive subsets usually exceeded memory subsets in estimated richness.

There were no recent acute infections or vaccinations among the donors, who were healthy HIV-negative adults. Every one of the donors was a Caucasian adult that lived in Nashville, Tennessee. The method was immunoSEQ multiplex PCR; TCRdb's version includes in-frame clones alone and lacks a portion of them. Of roughly 760,000 clones listed, around 67% are singletons. Note on this clone: Its antigen is unidentified.

The CDR3 is 14 residues long. Germline CDR1 and CDR2: MGHRA and YSYEKL. Trimming left V 4 bases short and J 4 bases short, with 11 bases between. The TCR sequence derives from a woman aged 25 to 39 in good health. The chain combines TRBV4-1 with TRBJ1-5; no reliable D call. The sequenced material came from memory CD4+ T cells sorted from blood. This sample's subset: CD45RA-negative fraction. CDR3 loop: CASSRSAANQPQHF. CDR3 nucleotide sequence: TGCGCCAGCAGCCGATCTGCAGCGAATCAGCCCCAGCATTTT.